This TCR beta chain appears in the sequencing data of a study of T cell responses to AZD1222 COVID-19 vaccine. Study findings and constraints: Donors were largely white British and mainly female; clonal diversity was possibly underestimated. Once two AZD1222 doses were given, Spike-specific TCR breadth and depth went up.

In regard to this clone: Antigen specificity is unknown.

Generated by immunoSEQ multiplex PCR, the TCRdb table keeps only in-frame clones and is missing some. This table has 150,000 to 200,000 clones, about nine tenths appearing once. Germline V gene data show CDR1 as MNHEY and CDR2 as SMNVEV (reference sequence). V was shortened by 4 bases and J by 8 bases, with 12 bases between the two germline ends. The CDR3 loop spans 13 amino acids. V is TRBV27 and J is TRBJ2-1; D call uncertain. This TCR was recovered from an adult in good health. Source: peripheral blood, taken on day 0 of MenACWY control vaccination. The CDR3 nucleotides are TGTGCCAGCAGTTGGCAAGGGTTGGATGAGCAGTTCTTC. Translating gives CASSWQGLDEQFF.